This TCR beta chain was observed in a study of control samples from healthy donors and cancer patients. Sequencing used immunoSEQ multiplex PCR; TCRdb keeps in-frame clones, though not all of them. The sample consists of about 120,000 clones, more than 85% of them appearing once. In regard to this clone: This specimen includes other DNA sequences encoding the same CDR3.

This CDR3 spans 15 amino acids. Trimming shortened V by 2 bases and J by 0 bases, and 6 bases separated the two germline ends. Per germline, CDR1 SGDLS and CDR2 YYNGEE. The sample was blood. The origin of this receptor is a man aged 25 to 45 in good health. The J gene is TRBJ2-6, the V gene TRBV9; tentatively, D is TRBD2 (6 bases). The CDR3 DNA is TGTGCCAGCAGCGTGGGGGGCTCTGGGGCCAACGTCCTGACTTTC. This translates into CASSVGGSGANVLTF. The full variable domain, its missing parts supplied by reference TRBV9 and TRBJ2-6, is DSGVTQTPKHLITATGQRVTLRCSPRSGDLSVYWYQQSLDQGLQFLIQYYNGEERAKGNILERFSAQQFPDLHSELNLSSLELGDSALYFCASSVGGSGANVLTFGAGSRLTVL.